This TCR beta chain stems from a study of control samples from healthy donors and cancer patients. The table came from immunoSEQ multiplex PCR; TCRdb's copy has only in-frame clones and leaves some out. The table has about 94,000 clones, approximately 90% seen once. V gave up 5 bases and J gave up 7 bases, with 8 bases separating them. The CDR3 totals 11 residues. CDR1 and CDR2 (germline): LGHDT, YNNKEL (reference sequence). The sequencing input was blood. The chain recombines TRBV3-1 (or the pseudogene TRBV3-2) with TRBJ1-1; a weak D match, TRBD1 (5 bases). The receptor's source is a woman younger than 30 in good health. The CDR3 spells CASSLTGEAFF. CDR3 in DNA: TGTGCCAGCAGCTTAACAGGTGAAGCTTTCTTT.